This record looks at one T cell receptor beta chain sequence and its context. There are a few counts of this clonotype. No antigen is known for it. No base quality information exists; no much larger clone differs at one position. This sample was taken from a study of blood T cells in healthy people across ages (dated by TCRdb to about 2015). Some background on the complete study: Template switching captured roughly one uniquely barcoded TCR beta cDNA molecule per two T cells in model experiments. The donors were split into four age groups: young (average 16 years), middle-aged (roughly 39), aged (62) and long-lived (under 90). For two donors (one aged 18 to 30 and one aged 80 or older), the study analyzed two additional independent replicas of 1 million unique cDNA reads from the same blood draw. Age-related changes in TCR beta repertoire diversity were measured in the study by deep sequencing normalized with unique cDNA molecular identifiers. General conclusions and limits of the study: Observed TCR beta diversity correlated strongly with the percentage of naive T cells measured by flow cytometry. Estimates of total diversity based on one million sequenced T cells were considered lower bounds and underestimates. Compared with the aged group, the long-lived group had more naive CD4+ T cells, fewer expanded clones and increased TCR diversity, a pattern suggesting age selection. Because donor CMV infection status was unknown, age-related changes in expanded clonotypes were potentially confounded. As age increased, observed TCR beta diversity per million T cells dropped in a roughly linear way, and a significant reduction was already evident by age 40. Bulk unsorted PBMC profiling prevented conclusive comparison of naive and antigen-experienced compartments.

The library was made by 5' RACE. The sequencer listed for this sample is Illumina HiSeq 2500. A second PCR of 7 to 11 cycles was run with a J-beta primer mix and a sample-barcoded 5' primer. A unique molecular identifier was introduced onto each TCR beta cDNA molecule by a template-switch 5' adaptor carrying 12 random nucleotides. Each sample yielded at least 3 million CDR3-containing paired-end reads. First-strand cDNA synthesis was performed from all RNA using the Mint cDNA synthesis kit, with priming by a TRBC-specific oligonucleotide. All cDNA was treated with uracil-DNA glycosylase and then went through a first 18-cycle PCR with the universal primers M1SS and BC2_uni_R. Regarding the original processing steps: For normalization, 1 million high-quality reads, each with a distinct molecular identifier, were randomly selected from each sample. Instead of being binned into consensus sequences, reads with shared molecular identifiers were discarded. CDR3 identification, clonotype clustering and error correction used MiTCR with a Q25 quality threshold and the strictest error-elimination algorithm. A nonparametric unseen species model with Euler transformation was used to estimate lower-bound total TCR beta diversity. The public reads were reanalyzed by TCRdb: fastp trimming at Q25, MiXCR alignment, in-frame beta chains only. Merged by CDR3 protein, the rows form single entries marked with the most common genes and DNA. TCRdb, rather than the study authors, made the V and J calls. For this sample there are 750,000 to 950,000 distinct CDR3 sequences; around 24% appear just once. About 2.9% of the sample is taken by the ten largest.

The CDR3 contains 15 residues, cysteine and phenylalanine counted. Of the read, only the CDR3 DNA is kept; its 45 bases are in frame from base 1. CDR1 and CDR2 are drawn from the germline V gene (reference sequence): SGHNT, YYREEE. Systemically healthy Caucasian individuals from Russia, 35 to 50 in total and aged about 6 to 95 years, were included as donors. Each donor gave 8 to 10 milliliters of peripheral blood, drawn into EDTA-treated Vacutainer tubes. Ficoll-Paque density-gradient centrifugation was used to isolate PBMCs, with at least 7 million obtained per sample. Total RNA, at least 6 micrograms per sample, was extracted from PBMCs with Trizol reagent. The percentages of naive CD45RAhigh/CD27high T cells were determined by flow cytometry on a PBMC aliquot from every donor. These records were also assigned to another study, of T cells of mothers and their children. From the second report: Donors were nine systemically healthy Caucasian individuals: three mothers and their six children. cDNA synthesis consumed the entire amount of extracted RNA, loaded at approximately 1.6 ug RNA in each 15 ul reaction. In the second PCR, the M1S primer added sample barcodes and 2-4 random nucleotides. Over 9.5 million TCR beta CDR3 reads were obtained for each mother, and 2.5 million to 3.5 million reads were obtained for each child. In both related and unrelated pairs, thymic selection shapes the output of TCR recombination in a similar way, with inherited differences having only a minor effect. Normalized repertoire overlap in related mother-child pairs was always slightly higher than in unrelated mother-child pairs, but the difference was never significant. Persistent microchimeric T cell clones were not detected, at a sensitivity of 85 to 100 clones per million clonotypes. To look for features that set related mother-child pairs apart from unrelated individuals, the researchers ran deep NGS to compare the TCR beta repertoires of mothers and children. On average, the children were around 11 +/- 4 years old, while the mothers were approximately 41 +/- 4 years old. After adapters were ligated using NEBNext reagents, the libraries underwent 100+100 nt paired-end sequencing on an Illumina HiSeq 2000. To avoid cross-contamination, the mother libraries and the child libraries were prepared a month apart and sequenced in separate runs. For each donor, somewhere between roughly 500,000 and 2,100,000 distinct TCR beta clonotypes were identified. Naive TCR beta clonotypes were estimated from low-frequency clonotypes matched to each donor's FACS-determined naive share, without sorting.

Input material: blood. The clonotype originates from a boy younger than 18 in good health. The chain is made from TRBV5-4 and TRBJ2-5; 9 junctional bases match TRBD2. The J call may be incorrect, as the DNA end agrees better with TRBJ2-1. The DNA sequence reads TGTGCCAGCAGCTTGGATATAGCGGGGGACAATGAGCAGTTCTTC. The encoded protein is CASSLDIAGDNEQFF.